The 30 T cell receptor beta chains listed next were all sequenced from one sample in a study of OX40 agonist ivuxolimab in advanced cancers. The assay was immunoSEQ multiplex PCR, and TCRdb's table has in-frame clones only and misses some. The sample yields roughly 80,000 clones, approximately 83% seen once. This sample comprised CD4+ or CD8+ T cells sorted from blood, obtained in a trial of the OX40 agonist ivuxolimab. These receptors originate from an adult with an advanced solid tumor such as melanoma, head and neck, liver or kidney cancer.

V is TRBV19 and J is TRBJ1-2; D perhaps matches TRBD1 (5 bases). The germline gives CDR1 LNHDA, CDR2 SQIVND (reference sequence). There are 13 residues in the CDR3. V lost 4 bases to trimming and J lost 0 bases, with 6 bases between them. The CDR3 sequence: CASSTGPNYGYTF. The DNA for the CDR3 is TGTGCCAGTAGTACGGGACCTAACTATGGCTACACCTTC.

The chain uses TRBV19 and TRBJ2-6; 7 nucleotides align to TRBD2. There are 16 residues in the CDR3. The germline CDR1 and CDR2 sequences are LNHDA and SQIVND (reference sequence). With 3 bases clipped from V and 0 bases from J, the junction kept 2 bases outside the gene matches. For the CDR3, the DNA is TGTGCCAGTAGTATGAGGGAGGGCTCTGGGGCCAACGTCCTGACTTTC. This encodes CASSMREGSGANVLTF.

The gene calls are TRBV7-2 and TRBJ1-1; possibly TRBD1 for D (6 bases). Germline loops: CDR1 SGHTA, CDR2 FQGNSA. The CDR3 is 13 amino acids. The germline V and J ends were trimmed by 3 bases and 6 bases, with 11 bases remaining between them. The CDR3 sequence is CASSFQGRAEAFF. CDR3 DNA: TGTGCCAGCAGCTTTCAGGGGAGAGCTGAAGCTTTCTTT.

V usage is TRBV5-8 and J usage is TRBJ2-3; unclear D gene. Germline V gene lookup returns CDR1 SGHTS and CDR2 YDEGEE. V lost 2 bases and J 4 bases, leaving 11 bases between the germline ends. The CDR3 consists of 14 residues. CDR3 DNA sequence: TGTGCCAGCAGCTTTGGTAGGGTCGCAGATACGCAGTATTTT. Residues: CASSFGRVADTQYF.

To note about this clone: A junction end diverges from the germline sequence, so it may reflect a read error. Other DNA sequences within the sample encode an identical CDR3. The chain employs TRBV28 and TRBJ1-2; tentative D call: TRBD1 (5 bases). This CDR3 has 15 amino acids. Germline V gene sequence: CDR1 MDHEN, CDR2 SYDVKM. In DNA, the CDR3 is TGTGCCAGCAGTTTACCCGGACGGCCTGGGGGAGGCTACACTTTC. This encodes CASSLPGRPGGGYTF.

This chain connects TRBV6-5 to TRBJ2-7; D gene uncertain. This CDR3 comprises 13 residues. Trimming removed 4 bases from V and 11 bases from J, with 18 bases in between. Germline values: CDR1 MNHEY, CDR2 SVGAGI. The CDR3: CASSSGELTMEYF. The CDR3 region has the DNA TGTGCCAGCAGTTCGGGTGAGTTAACGATGGAGTACTTC.

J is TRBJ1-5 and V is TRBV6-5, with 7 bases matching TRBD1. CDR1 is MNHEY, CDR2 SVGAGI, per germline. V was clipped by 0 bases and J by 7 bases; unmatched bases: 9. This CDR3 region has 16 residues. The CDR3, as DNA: TGTGCCAGCAGTTACTCGATCACAGGGGTATGGCAGCCCCAGCATTTT. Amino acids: CASSYSITGVWQPQHF.

In DNA form, the CDR3 reads TGTGCCAGCAGCTGGCAGGGTAACTCCGAGCAGTACTTC. Its protein is CASSWQGNSEQYF. This chain connects TRBV11-2 to TRBJ2-7; perhaps TRBD1 as D (5 bases). The V and J ends lost 4 bases and 6 bases respectively, with 13 bases between them. The CDR3 has 13 residues. The V gene's germline CDR1 is SGHAT and CDR2 FQNNGV.

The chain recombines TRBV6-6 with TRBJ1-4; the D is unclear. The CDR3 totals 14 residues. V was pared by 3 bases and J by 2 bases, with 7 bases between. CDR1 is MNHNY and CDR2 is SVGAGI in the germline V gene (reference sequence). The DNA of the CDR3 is TGTGCCAGCAGTTATATGGGGACTAATGAAAAACTGTTTTTT. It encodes CASSYMGTNEKLFF.

CDR3 in DNA: TGTGCCAGCAGTTTAAAAGGAGCCTCCTACGAGCAGTACTTC. This encodes CASSLKGASYEQYF. This chain joins TRBV27 and TRBJ2-7; D remains unclear. Trimming pared 2 bases from V and 0 bases from J, leaving 8 bases between. Germline V CDR1 and CDR2: MNHEY, SMNVEV (reference sequence). This CDR3 has 14 amino acids.

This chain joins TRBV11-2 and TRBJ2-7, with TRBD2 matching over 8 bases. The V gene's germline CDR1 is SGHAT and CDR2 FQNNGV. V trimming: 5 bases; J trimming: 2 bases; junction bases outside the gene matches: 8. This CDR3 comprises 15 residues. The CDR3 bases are TGTGCCAGCAGCCCCCGGCTGCGGGGGGCCTACGAGCAGTACTTC. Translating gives CASSPRLRGAYEQYF.

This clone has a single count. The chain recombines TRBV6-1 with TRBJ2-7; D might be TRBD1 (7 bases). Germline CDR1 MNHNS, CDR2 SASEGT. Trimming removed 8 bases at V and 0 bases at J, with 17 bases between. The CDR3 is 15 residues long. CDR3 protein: CASARGDESSYEQYF. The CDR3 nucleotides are TGTGCCAGCGCCAGGGGGGACGAGAGCTCCTACGAGCAGTACTTC.

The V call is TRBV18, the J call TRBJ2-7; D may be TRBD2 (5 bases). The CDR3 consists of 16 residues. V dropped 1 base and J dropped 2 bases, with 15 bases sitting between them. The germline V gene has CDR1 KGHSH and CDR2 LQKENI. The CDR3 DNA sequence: TGTGCCAGCTCACCACAGGACGGGTTCGGGACCTACGAGCAGTACTTC. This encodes CASSPQDGFGTYEQYF.

The DNA for the CDR3 is TGTGCCGCGGCTAACTATGGCTACACCTTC. Translation: CAAANYGYTF. The chain links TRBV6-5 to TRBJ1-2; no clear D gene. Per the germline V gene, CDR1 is MNHEY and CDR2 is SVGAGI. The CDR3 has 10 residues. V was clipped by 11 bases and J by 0 bases, with 4 bases between them.

CDR3 in DNA: TGTGCCAGCAGCTACCCGGGACTAGCGGGAGAGGATGAGCAGTTCTTC. This encodes CASSYPGLAGEDEQFF. This chain links TRBV5-4 with TRBJ2-1; TRBD2 agrees at 14 bases. Germline trimming cut 3 bases from V and 8 bases from J; bases unmatched to any gene: 7. This CDR3 has 16 residues. CDR1 and CDR2 from the germline V gene are SGHNT and YYREEE (reference sequence).

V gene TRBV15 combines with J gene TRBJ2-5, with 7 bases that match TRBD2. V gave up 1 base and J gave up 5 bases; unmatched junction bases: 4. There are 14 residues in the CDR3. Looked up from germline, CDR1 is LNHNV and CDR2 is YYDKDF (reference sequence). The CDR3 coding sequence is TGTGCCACCAGCAGAGCGGGGGGATTGGAGACCCAGTACTTC. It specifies CATSRAGGLETQYF.

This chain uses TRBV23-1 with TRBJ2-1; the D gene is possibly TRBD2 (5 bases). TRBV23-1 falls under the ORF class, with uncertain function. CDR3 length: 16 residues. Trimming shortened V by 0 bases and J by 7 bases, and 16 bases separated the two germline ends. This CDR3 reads CASSQSQPGRRNEQFF. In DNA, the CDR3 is TGCGCCAGCAGTCAATCTCAGCCAGGTAGGAGGAATGAGCAGTTCTTC.

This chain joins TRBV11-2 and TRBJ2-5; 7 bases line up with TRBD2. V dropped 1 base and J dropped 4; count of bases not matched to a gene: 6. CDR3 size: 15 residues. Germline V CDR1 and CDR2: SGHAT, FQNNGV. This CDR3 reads CASSLANREGETQYF. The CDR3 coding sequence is TGTGCCAGCAGCTTAGCGAATAGGGAGGGAGAGACCCAGTACTTC.

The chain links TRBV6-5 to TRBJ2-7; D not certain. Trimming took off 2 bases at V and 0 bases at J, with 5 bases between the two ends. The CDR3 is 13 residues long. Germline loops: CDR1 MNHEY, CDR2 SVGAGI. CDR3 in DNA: TGTGCCAGCAGTTACAGGAGCTCCTACGAGCAGTACTTC. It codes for CASSYRSSYEQYF.

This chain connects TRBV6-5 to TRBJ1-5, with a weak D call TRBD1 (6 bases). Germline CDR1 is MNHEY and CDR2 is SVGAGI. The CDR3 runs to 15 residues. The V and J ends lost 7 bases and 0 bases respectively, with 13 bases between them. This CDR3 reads CASKWTVNSNQPQHF. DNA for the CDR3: TGTGCCAGCAAATGGACAGTAAATAGCAATCAGCCCCAGCATTTT.

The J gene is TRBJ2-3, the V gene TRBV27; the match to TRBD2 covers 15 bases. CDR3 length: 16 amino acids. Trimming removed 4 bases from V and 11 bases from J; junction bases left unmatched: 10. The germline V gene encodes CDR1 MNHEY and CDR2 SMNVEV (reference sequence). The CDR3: CASSSPRGTSGRRQYF. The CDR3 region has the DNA TGTGCCAGCAGTTCCCCCCGAGGGACTAGCGGGAGGAGGCAGTATTTT.

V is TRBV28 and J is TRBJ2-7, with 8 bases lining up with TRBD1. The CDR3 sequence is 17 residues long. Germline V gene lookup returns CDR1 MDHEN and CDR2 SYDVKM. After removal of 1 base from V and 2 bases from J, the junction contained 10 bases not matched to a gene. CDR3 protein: CASSLSSEGTGAYEQYF. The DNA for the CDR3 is TGTGCCAGCAGTTTATCGAGTGAGGGGACAGGCGCCTACGAGCAGTACTTC.

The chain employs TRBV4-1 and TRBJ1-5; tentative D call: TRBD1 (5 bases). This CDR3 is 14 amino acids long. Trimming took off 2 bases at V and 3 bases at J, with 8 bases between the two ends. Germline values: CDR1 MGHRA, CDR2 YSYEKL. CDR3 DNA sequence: TGCGCCAGCAGCCAACAGGGTTTCAATCAGCCCCAGCATTTT. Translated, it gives CASSQQGFNQPQHF.

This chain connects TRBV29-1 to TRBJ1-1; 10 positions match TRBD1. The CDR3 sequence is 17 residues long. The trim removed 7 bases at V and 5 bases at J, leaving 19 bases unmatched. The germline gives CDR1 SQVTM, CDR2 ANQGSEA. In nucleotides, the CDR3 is TGCAGCGCAGTGCGTTTGACAGGGGGCGGGGGAAGGACTGAAGCTTTCTTT. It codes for CSAVRLTGGGGRTEAFF.

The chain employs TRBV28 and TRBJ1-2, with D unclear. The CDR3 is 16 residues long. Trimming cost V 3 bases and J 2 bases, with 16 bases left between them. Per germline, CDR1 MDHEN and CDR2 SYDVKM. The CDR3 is CASSFRRSGGNYGYTF. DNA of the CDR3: TGTGCCAGCAGTTTTAGGCGGAGTGGCGGCAACTATGGCTACACCTTC.

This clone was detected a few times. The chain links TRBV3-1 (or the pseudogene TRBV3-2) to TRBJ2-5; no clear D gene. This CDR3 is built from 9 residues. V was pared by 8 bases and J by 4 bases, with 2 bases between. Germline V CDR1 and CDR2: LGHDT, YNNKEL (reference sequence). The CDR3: CASGETQYF. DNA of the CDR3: TGTGCCAGCGGAGAGACCCAGTACTTC.

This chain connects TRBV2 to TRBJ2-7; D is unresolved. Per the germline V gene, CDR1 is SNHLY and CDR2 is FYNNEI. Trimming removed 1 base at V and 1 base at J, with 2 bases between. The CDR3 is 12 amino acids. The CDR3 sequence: CASSEGSYEQYF. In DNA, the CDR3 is TGTGCCAGCAGTGAAGGGTCCTACGAGCAGTACTTC.

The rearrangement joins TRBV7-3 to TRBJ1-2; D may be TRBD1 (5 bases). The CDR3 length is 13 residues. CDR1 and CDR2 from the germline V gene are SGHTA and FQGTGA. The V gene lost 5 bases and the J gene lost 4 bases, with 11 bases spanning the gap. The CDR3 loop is CASSLFGAYGYTF. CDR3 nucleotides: TGTGCCAGCAGCCTCTTCGGGGCCTATGGCTACACCTTC.

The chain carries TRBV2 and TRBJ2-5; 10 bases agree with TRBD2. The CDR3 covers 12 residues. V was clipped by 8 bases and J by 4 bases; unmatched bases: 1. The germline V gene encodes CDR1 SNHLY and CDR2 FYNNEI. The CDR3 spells CASGLAVETQYF. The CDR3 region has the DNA TGTGCCAGCGGACTAGCGGTAGAGACCCAGTACTTC.

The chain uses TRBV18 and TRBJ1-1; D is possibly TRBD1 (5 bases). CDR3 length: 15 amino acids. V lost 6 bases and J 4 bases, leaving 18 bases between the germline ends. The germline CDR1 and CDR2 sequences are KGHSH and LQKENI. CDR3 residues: CASSPGKGWATEAFF. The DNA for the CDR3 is TGTGCCAGCTCTCCGGGGAAGGGGTGGGCCACTGAAGCTTTCTTT.